This is a list of T cell receptor beta chains from one sample in a study of T cell responses to AZD1222 COVID-19 vaccine. Sequencing used immunoSEQ multiplex PCR; TCRdb keeps in-frame clones, though not all of them. The table shows tens of thousands of clones, with roughly 80% occurring only once. Specimen: peripheral blood, collected on day 0 of MenACWY control vaccination. The receptors shown here come from an adult in good health. The conserved cysteine and the conserved F or W are not part of the CDR3 here. D genes are given only for firm matches. Rows give clone size only sometimes, using once, few, many, or a class for an expanded clone.

clone_size	v_call	d_call	j_call	cdr3_aa
NA	TRBV2	NA	TRBJ1-2	ASWYRGGYT
few	TRBV3-1/TRBV3-2	NA	TRBJ2-1	ASSQGTGAPGNEQF
few	TRBV30	TRBD1	TRBJ1-1	AWSKLGQGSTEAF
NA	TRBV6-2/TRBV6-3	TRBD2	TRBJ2-7	ASSYPGTSGTYEQY
once	TRBV6-2/TRBV6-3	NA	TRBJ1-4	ASSNSFLNEKLF
few	TRBV27	NA	TRBJ1-2	ASSLMGTDYGYT
NA	TRBV2	NA	TRBJ1-1	ASSETRPGTEAF
NA	TRBV9	NA	TRBJ1-6	ASSVDPGGSPLH
NA	TRBV12-5	NA	TRBJ1-1	ASGDVKGGKNTEAF
NA	TRBV7-2	NA	TRBJ1-1	ASSMDIFMNTEAF
NA	TRBV6-1	TRBD1	TRBJ2-7	ASSEGTGLPYEQY
NA	TRBV5-1	TRBD1	TRBJ2-2	ASGTGGTGELF
NA	TRBV6-2/TRBV6-3	TRBD1	TRBJ1-6	ASRPMDRSNSPLH
NA	TRBV29-1	NA	TRBJ1-2	SPEPVRSYT
NA	TRBV7-9	TRBD1	TRBJ1-4	ASSPGRGRDKLF
NA	TRBV19	NA	TRBJ1-5	ASSIWGQNNQPQH
NA	TRBV13	NA	TRBJ1-6	ASTEGTPPLH
NA	TRBV6-4	TRBD2	TRBJ2-3	ASSDGASGSANTDTQY
NA	TRBV11-3	TRBD2	TRBJ2-2	ASSLETGGSTGELF
NA	TRBV9	TRBD1	TRBJ1-4	ASSPSGGHQTNEKLF
NA	TRBV28	NA	TRBJ1-5	ASSLGAVGNQPQH
NA	TRBV6-5	NA	TRBJ1-1	ASRRENTEAF
NA	TRBV9	NA	TRBJ2-5	ASSVGQGRSETQY
NA	TRBV5-4	TRBD1	TRBJ1-2	ASSLGDRDYGYT
NA	TRBV18	NA	TRBJ2-1	ASSPRLGRGSSYNEQF